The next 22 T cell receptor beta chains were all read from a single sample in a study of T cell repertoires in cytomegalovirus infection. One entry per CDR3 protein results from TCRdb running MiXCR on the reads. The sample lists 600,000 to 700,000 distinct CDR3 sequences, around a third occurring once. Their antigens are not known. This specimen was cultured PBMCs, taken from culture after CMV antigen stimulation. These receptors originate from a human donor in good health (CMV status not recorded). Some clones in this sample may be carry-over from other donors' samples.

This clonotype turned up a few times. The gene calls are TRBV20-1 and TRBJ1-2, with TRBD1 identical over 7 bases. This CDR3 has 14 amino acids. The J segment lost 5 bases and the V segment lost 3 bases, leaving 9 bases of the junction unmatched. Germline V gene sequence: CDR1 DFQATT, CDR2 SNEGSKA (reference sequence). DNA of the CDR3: TGCAGTGCTAGTGAGGGGGCGCATAAGTATGGCTACACCTTC. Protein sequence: CSASEGAHKYGYTF.

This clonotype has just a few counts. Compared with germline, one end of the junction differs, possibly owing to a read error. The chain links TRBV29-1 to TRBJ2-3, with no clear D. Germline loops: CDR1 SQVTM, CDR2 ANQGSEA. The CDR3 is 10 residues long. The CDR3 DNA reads TGCAGGGTTGGGGCAGATACGCAGTATTTT. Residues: CRVGADTQYF.

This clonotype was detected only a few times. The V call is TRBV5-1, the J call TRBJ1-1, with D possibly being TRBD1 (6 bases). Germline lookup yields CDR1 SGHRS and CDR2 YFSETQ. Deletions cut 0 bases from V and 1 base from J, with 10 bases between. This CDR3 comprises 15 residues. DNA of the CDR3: TGCGCCAGCAGCTTGGCAGGGGCCCCGAACACTGAAGCTTTCTTT. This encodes CASSLAGAPNTEAFF.

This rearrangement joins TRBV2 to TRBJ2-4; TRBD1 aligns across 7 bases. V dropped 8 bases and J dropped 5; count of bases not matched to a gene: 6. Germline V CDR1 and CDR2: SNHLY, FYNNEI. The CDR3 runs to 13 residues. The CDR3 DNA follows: TGTGCCAGCGGGCAGGGGGTTCAAAACATTCAGTACTTC. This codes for CASGQGVQNIQYF.

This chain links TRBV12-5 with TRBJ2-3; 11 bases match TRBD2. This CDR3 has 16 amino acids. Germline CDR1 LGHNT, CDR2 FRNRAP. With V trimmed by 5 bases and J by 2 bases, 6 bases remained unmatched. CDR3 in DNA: TGTGCTAGTGGTCAGACTAGCGGGATGCCCACAGATACGCAGTATTTT. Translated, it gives CASGQTSGMPTDTQYF.

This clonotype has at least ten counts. The CDR3 is CASSLNKGAGETQYF. DNA of the CDR3: TGTGCCAGCAGCTTAAATAAGGGGGCCGGAGAGACCCAGTACTTC. This rearrangement joins TRBV7-2 to TRBJ2-5, with 7 bases fitting TRBD1. The V gene's germline CDR1 is SGHTA and CDR2 FQGNSA. J gave up 4 bases and V 2 bases, and 7 bases lay outside the gene matches. CDR3 length: 15 residues.

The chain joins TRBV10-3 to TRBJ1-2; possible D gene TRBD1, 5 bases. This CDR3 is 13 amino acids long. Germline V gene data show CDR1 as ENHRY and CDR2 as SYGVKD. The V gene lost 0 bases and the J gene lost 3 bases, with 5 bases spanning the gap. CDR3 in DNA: TGTGCCATCAGTGAGTCCAGGGACTATGGCTACACCTTC. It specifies CAISESRDYGYTF.

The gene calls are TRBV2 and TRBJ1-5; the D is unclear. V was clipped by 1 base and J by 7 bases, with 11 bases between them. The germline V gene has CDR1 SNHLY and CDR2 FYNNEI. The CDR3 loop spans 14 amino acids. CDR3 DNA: TGTGCCAGCAGTGAAGACCTGGAGCGACAGCCCCAGCATTTT. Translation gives CASSEDLERQPQHF.

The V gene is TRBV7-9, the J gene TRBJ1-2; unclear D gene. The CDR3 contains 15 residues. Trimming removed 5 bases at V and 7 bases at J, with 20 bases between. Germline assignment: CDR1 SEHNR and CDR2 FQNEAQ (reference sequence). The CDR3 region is CASSLPLVGVGGYTF. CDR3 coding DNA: TGTGCCAGCAGCCTGCCTCTGGTCGGGGTAGGTGGCTACACCTTC.

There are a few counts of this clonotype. CDR3 in DNA: TGTGCCAGCAGACGCGGGGGACAGGGTTACACTGAAGCTTTCTTT. Protein sequence: CASRRGGQGYTEAFF. The chain recombines TRBV7-8 with TRBJ1-1; 9 bases line up with TRBD1. The length of the CDR3 is 15 residues. Germline assignment: CDR1 SGHVS and CDR2 FQNEAQ. V trimming: 6 bases; J trimming: 3 bases; junction bases outside the gene matches: 8.

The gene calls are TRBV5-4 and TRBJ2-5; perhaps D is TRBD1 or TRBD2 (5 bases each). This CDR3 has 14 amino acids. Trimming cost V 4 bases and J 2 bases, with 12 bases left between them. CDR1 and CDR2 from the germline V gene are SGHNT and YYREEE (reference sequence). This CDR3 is CASSAVGEQETQYF. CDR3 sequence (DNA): TGTGCCAGCAGCGCGGTGGGGGAACAAGAGACCCAGTACTTC.

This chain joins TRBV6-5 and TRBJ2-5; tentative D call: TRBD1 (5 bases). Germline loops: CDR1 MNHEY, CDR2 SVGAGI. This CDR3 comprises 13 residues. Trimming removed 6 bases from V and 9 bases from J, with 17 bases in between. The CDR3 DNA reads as TGTGCCAGCAGCCGGAATAACCAAGGGGCCCAGTACTTC. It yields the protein CASSRNNQGAQYF.

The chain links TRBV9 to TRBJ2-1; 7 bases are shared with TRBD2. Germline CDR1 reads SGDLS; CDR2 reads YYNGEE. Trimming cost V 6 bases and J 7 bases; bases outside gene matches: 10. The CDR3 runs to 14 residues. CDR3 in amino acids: CASTVGGPRNEQFF. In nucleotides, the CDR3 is TGTGCCAGCACTGTGGGAGGGCCAAGGAATGAGCAGTTCTTC.

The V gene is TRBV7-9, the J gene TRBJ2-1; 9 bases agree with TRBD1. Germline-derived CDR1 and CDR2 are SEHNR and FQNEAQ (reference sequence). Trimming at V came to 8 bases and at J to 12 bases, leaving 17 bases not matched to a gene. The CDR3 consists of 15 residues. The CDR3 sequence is CASLWGSDRGMGQFF. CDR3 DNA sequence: TGTGCCAGCCTCTGGGGATCGGACAGGGGTATGGGGCAGTTCTTC.

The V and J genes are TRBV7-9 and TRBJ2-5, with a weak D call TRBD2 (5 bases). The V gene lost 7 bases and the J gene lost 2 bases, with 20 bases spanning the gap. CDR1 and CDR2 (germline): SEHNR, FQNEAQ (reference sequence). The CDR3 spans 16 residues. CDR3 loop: CASTHWVGERQETQYF. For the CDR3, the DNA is TGTGCCAGCACCCATTGGGTGGGAGAACGTCAAGAGACCCAGTACTTC.

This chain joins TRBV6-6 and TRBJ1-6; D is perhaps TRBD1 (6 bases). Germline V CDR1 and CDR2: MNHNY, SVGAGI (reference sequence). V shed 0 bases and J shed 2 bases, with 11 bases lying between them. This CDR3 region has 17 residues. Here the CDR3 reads CASSYSQGGAYNSPLHF. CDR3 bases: TGTGCCAGCAGTTACTCACAGGGAGGTGCCTATAATTCACCCCTCCACTTT.

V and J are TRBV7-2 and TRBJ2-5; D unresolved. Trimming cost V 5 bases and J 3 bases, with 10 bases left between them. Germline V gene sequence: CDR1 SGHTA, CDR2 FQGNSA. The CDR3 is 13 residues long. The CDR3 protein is CASSPTRKETQYF. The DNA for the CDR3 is TGTGCCAGCAGCCCTACCCGGAAAGAGACCCAGTACTTC.

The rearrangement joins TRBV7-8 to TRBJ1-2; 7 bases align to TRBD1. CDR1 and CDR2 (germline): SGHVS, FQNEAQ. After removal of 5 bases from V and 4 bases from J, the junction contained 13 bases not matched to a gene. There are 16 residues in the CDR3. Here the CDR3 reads CASSLPTGVLGYGYTF. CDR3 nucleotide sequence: TGTGCCAGCAGCCTACCCACAGGGGTGTTAGGCTATGGCTACACCTTC. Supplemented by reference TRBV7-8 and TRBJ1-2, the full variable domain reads GAGVSQSPRYKVAKRGQDVALRCDPISGHVSLFWYQQALGQGPEFLTYFQNEAQLDKSGLPSDRFFAERPEGSVSTLKIQRTQQEDSAVYLCASSLPTGVLGYGYTFGSGTRLTVV.

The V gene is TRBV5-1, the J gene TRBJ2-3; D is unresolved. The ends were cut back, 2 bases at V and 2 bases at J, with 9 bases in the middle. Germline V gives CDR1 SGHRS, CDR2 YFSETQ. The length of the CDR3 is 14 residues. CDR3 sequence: CASSFGDTTDTQYF. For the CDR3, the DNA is TGCGCCAGCAGCTTTGGCGACACCACAGATACGCAGTATTTT.

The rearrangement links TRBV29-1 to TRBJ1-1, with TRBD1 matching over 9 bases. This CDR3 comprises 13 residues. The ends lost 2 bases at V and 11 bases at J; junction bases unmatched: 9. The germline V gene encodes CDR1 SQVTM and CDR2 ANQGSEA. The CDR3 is CSVERGQGFGAFF. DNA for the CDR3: TGCAGCGTTGAAAGGGGACAGGGTTTCGGGGCTTTCTTT.

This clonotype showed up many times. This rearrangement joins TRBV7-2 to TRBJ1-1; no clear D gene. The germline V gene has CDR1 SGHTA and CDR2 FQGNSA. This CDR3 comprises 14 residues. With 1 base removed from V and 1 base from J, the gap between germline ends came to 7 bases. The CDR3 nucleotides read TGTGCCAGCAGCTTAGATGCAGGGAACACTGAAGCTTTCTTT. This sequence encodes CASSLDAGNTEAFF.

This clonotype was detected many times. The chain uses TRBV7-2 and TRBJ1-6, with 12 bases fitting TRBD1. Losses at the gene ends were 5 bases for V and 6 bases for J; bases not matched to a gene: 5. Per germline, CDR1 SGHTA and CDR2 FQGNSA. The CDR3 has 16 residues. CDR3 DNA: TGTGCCAGCAGCCCAGGGACAGGGGGCGGTAATTCACCCCTCCACTTT. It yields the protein CASSPGTGGGNSPLHF.